The clone carrying this T cell receptor (beta chain) was seen many times. Antigen unknown. The sample belongs to a study of T cell repertoires in cytomegalovirus infection. Across the study: It can be stated that public TCR beta signatures indicated CMV infection as well as a matching HLA type. The study's findings and limits: Ex vivo responses were dominated by HLA-C-restricted CMV-specific TCR beta clonotypes.

Trimming shortened V by 1 base and J by 0 bases, and 10 bases separated the two germline ends. CDR3 length: 16 residues. The germline V gene has CDR1 SGHVS and CDR2 FNYEAQ. TCRdb passed the reads through MiXCR, listing each CDR3 protein once. The data contain fewer than 350,000 distinct CDR3 sequences, roughly 29% of them singletons. Sequenced material: cultured PBMCs, taken from culture after CMV antigen stimulation. The V and J genes are TRBV7-6 and TRBJ1-5; D remains unclear. This TCR derives from a human donor in good health (CMV status not recorded). Some clones in this sample may be carry-over from other donors' samples. The CDR3 region has the DNA TGTGCCAGCAGCTTAGGCAACCAGCATAGCAATCAGCCCCAGCATTTT. It yields the protein CASSLGNQHSNQPQHF. The complete variable domain, with remaining parts taken from reference TRBV7-6 and TRBJ1-5, reads GAGVSQSPRYKVTKRGQDVALRCDPISGHVSLYWYRQALGQGPEFLTYFNYEAQQDKSGLPNDRFSAERPEGSISTLTIQRTEQRDSAMYRCASSLGNQHSNQPQHFGDGTRLSIL.